This paragraph reports one TCR beta chain. This specimen comes from a study of identical twins. The V end lost 4 bases, the J end lost 5 bases, and 13 bases lay between the germline ends. CDR3 length: 13 residues. CDR1 SGHRS and CDR2 YFSETQ come from the germline V gene. A universal primer binding site was introduced by template switching. The final cDNA contained unique molecular identifiers. TCRdb redid the calling of the 5' RACE reads with MiXCR, one entry per CDR3 protein. The table includes hundreds of thousands of distinct CDR3 sequences, about 20% detected once. The sample also formed part of further work on T cells expressing NK-cell markers. As that study records: The dominant NKG2C+ clonotypes represented about 1.0-7.0% of CD8+ T cells in six donors.

Sequencing was carried out using PBMCs. The TCR sequence derives from a young woman in good health. The chain is built from TRBV5-1 and TRBJ2-7; D possibly corresponds to TRBD1 (6 bases). The CDR3 loop is CASSRTGTDEQYF. The DNA for the CDR3 is TGCGCCAGCAGCCGTACAGGGACCGACGAGCAGTACTTC.